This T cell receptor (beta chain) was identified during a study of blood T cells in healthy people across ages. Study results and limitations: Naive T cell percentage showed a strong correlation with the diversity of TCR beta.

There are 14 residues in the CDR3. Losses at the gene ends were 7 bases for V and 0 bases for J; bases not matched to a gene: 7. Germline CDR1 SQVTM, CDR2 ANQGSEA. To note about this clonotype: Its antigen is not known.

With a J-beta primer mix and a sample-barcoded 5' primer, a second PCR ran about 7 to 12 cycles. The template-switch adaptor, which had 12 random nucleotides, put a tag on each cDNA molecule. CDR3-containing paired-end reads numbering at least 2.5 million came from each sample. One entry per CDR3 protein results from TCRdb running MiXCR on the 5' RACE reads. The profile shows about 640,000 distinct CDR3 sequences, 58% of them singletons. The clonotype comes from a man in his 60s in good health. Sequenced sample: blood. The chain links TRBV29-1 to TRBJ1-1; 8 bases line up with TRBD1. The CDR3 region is CSAKGQGLNTEAFF. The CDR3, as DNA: TGCAGCGCAAAAGGACAGGGACTGAACACTGAAGCTTTCTTT.